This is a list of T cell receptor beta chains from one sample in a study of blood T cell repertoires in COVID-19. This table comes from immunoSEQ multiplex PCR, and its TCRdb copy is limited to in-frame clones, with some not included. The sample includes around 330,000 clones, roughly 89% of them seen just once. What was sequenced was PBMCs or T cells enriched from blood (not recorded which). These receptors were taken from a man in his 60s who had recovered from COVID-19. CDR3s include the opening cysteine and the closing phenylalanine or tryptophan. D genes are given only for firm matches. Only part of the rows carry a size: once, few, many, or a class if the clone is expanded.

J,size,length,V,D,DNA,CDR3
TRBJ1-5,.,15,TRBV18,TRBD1,TGTGCCAGCTCACCGTCGGACAGGGGAAACCAGCCCCAGCATTTT,CASSPSDRGNQPQHF
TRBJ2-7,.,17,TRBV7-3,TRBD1,TGTGCCAGCAGCGAGGGACAGGGCAAAGCCTTATACTACGAGCAGTACTTC,CASSEGQGKALYYEQYF
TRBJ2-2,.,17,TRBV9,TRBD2,TGTGCCAGCAGCGTAGTGCAAACTAGCGGGATCCCCGGGGAGCTGTTTTTT,CASSVVQTSGIPGELFF
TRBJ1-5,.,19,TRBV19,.,TGTGCCAGTAGTCAAGGGCCCCTCGGGCAGGGTCAACGCAATCAGCCCCAGCATTTT,CASSQGPLGQGQRNQPQHF
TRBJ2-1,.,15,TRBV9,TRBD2,TGTGCCAGCAGCGTAGCTATCCTAGCGGGCAATGAGCAGTTCTTC,CASSVAILAGNEQFF
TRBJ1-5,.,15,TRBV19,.,TGTGCCAGTAGTATAACAGGGTTTCGTAATCAGCCCCAGCATTTT,CASSITGFRNQPQHF
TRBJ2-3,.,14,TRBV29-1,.,TGCAGCGTTGAACCGGGGTTGAGCACAGATACGCAGTATTTT,CSVEPGLSTDTQYF
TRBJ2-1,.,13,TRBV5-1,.,TGCGCCAGCAGCGTAAACACCAACAATGAGCAGTTCTTC,CASSVNTNNEQFF
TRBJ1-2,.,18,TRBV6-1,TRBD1,TGTGCCAGCAGTGGGACGTTCCAAAACAGGGGGTCGAACTATGGCTACACCTTC,CASSGTFQNRGSNYGYTF
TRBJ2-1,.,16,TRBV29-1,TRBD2,TGCAGCGTTGGCGGGACTAGCGCTAGCTCCTACAATGAGCAGTTCTTC,CSVGGTSASSYNEQFF
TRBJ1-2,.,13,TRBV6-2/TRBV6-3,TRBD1,TGTGCCAGCAGTTTTGACAGGGTCCCTACCTACACCTTC,CASSFDRVPTYTF
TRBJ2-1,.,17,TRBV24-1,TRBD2,TGTGCCACCAGTGACCGGACTAGCGGGAGGGACATGCATGAGCAGTTCTTC,CATSDRTSGRDMHEQFF
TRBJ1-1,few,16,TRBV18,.,TGTGCCAGCTCACCCCTCGGAACAACAGTCGGCACTGAAGCTTTCTTT,CASSPLGTTVGTEAFF
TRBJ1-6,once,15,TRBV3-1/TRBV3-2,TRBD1,TGTGCCAGCAGCCAAATTGACAGGGTGAATTCACCCCTCCACTTT,CASSQIDRVNSPLHF
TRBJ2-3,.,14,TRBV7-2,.,TGTGCCAGCAGCTTAGGACCAGGGCTGGATACGCAGTATTTT,CASSLGPGLDTQYF
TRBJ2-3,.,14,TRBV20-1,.,TGCAGTGCTAGTTGGCAGGGTAACACAGATACGCAGTATTTT,CSASWQGNTDTQYF
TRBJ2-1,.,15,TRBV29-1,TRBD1,TGCAGCGTTGAAGTTGTTCGGACAGGAGCCCGAGAGCAGTTCTTC,CSVEVVRTGAREQFF
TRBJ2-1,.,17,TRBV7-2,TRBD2,TGTGCCAGCAGCTCTAGACTAGCGGGAGGGCTCAACAATGAGCAGTTCTTC,CASSSRLAGGLNNEQFF
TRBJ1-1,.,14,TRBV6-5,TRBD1,TGTGCCAGCAGTTACTCCGGGACAGGGGTCGGGGCTTTCTTT,CASSYSGTGVGAFF
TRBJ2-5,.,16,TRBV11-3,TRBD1,TGTGCCAGCAGCTTAGCGGGGACAGGGGAAAGAGAGACCCAGTACTTC,CASSLAGTGERETQYF
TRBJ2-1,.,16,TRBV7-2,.,TGTGCCAGCAGCCTCCGCGGGGTTTTCTCCTACAATGAGCAGTTCTTC,CASSLRGVFSYNEQFF
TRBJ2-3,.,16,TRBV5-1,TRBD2,TGCGCCAGCAGCTTGGGACTAGCGGGATACACAGATACGCAGTATTTT,CASSLGLAGYTDTQYF
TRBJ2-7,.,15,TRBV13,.,TGTGCCAGCAGCTTAGGCCCAGGACAGACCGAGGAGCAGTACTTC,CASSLGPGQTEEQYF
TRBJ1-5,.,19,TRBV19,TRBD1,TGTGCCAGTAGGAACAGACCCGGGACAGGGGCCTCAAGCAATCAGCCCCAGCATTTT,CASRNRPGTGASSNQPQHF
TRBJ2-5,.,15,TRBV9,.,TGTGCCAGCAGCGTAGGGGAAGGGGCTGGAGAGACCCAGTACTTC,CASSVGEGAGETQYF
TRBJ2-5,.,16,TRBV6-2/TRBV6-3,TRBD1,TGTGCCAGCAGTTACAGGACAGGGAGCACCCAAGAGACCCAGTACTTC,CASSYRTGSTQETQYF
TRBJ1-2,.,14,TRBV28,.,TGTGCCAGCAGACACAGTCGAAGGGGCTATGGCTACACCTTC,CASRHSRRGYGYTF
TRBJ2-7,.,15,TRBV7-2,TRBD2,TGTGCCAGCAGCTTAGCGGCGGGAGGGCCGTACGAGCAGTACTTC,CASSLAAGGPYEQYF
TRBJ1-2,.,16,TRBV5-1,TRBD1,TGCGCCAGCAGCTTGGGGGACAGGGATTCTAACTATGGCTACACCTTC,CASSLGDRDSNYGYTF
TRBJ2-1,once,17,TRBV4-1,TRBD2,TGCGCCAGCAGCCAACCTCCGGGACTAGCGGGAGGCAATGAGCAGTTCTTC,CASSQPPGLAGGNEQFF
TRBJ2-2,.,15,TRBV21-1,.,TGTGCCAGCAGCCCCTCGGAAGGGGTTAACGGGGAGCTGTTTTTT,CASSPSEGVNGELFF
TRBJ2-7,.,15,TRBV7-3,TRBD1,TGTGCCAGCAGCTTATTTCCCCAGGGGGTTCCCGAGCAGTACTTC,CASSLFPQGVPEQYF
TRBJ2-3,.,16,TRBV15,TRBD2,TGTGCCACCAGCAGCCGACTAGCGGGAGCGGGAGATACGCAGTATTTT,CATSSRLAGAGDTQYF
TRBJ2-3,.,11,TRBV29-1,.,TGCAGCGTTTCGGAGGAAGATACGCAGTATTTT,CSVSEEDTQYF
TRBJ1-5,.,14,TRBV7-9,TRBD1,TGTGCCAGCAGCCCACAGGGGAGGTATCAGCCCCAGCATTTT,CASSPQGRYQPQHF
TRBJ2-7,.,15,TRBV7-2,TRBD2,TGTGCCAGCAGCTTCTATAGCGGGAGTTCCTACGAGCAGTACTTC,CASSFYSGSSYEQYF
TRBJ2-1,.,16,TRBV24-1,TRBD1,TGTGCCACCAGTGACAACCGGGACAGGGGTCAAAATGAGCAGTTCTTC,CATSDNRDRGQNEQFF
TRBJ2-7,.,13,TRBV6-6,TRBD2,TGTGCCAGCAGGATCGCGGGAGTGTACGAGCAGTACTTC,CASRIAGVYEQYF
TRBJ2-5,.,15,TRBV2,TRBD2,TGTGCCAGCAGTGGACTAGCGGCAGGTGGGGAGACCCAGTACTTC,CASSGLAAGGETQYF
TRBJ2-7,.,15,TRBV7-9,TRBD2,TGTGCCAGCAGCTCGACTAGCGGGAGGGCCTACGAGCAGTACTTC,CASSSTSGRAYEQYF
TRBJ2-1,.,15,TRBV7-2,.,TGTGCCAGCAGCTTTGGGGGCGCCCGGCTCAATGAGCAGTTCTTC,CASSFGGARLNEQFF
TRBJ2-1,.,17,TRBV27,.,TGTGCCAGCAGTCCCCGTGGTAGCGGAAGCTCCTACAATGAGCAGTTCTTC,CASSPRGSGSSYNEQFF
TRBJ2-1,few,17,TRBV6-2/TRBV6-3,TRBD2,TGTGCCAGCAGTTACAAGTTAGGTCTAGCGGACTACAATGAGCAGTTCTTC,CASSYKLGLADYNEQFF
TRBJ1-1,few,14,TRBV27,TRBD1,TGTGCCAGCAGTTCCCGACAGGGCCACACTGAAGCTTTCTTT,CASSSRQGHTEAFF
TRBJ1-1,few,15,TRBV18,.,TGTGCCAGCTCACCACCGCTAGGGGGTAGCACTGAAGCTTTCTTT,CASSPPLGGSTEAFF
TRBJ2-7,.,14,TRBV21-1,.,TGTGCCAGCAGCGATCTCACGGGAGGTCCCGAGCAGTACTTC,CASSDLTGGPEQYF
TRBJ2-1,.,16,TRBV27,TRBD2,TGTGCCAGCAGATCGCCGGGACTAGCGAAATACAATGAGCAGTTCTTC,CASRSPGLAKYNEQFF
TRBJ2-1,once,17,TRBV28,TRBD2,TGTGCCAGCAGTTCACCCCTCGGGACTAGCGGGCCTAATGAGCAGTTCTTC,CASSSPLGTSGPNEQFF
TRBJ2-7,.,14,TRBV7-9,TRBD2,TGTGCCAGCAGCTCCCTGGGGGGGACGACCGAGCAGTACTTC,CASSSLGGTTEQYF
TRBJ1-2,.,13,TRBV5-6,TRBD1,TGTGCCAGCAGCCTGAGGGGGCCCTATGGCTACACCTTC,CASSLRGPYGYTF
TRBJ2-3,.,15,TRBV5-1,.,TGCGCCAGCAGCCCCGGGACTTCCGTGGGGGATACGCAGTATTTT,CASSPGTSVGDTQYF